The 6 T cell receptor beta chains below come from one sample, sequenced in a study of CD8 T cells in ankylosing spondylitis. TCRdb reanalysed the 5' RACE reads using MiXCR and keeps one entry per CDR3 protein. The sample holds about 400,000 distinct CDR3 sequences, 20% to 25% seen once. The sequencing input was blood, either unsorted or a sorted T cell fraction (not recorded which). The origin of the receptors is a male donor with ankylosing spondylitis or in good health (not recorded which).

The rearrangement uses TRBV20-1 and TRBJ2-5, with D perhaps assigned TRBD1 or TRBD2 (5 bases each). Trimming cost V 6 bases and J 4 bases, with 21 bases left between them. The CDR3 totals 15 residues. The germline CDR1 and CDR2 sequences are DFQATT and SNEGSKA (reference sequence). CDR3 bases: TGCAGTGCCACGACCGGGACCCCCGTGGGAGAGACCCAGTACTTC. Protein sequence: CSATTGTPVGETQYF.

The chain couples TRBV5-1 to TRBJ2-1; 7 positions match TRBD2. The germline gives CDR1 SGHRS, CDR2 YFSETQ. With V trimmed by 3 bases and J by 0 bases, 6 bases remained unmatched. The CDR3 is 16 residues long. The CDR3 sequence: CASSSGEGGSYNEQFF. As DNA, the CDR3 is TGCGCCAGCAGCTCTGGGGAGGGTGGCTCCTACAATGAGCAGTTCTTC.

In its sample, this clonotype was seen a few times. The V call is TRBV7-2, the J call TRBJ2-3; 9 bases match TRBD2. Trimming at V came to 5 bases and at J to 5 bases, leaving 8 bases not matched to a gene. This CDR3 has 15 amino acids. Per the germline V gene, CDR1 is SGHTA and CDR2 is FQGNSA. DNA for the CDR3: TGTGCCAGCAGCCCAAGGGCGGGGGGGCAAGATACGCAGTATTTT. Protein: CASSPRAGGQDTQYF.

Comments on this clonotype: A read error may account for a junction end that differs from germline. The J gene is TRBJ2-3, the V gene TRBV7-3; 13 nucleotides line up with TRBD2. CDR1 SGHTA and CDR2 FQGTGA come from the germline V gene. The CDR3 contains 18 residues. The CDR3 bases are TGTGCTAGCAGCTCCCGAACTAGCGGGGGGGCCCATAGAGATACGCAGTATTTT. Translated: CASSSRTSGGAHRDTQYF.

J is TRBJ2-7 and V is TRBV6-1, with 10 nucleotides matching TRBD1. Germline V gene lookup returns CDR1 MNHNS and CDR2 SASEGT. The CDR3 covers 14 residues. The junction had 5 bases not matched to a gene; V was cut back by 6 bases and J by 3 bases. Here the CDR3 reads CASRAGQGFYEQYF. In nucleotides, the CDR3 is TGTGCCAGCAGGGCGGGACAGGGGTTCTACGAGCAGTACTTC.

This clonotype was seen more than once but under ten times. CDR3 in amino acids: CASSQGVSEQYF. The CDR3 bases are TGTGCCAGTTCCCAGGGGGTATCCGAGCAGTACTTC. The chain couples TRBV12-3 or TRBV12-4 to TRBJ2-7; 7 positions agree with TRBD1. J lost 6 bases, V lost 9 bases, and 8 bases had no gene match. The CDR3 consists of 12 residues.